This TCR beta chain is drawn from a study of T cells in Graves' hyperthyroidism and ophthalmopathy (dated by TCRdb to between 2018 and 2021). Context from the whole study: Peripheral blood was sampled at the time of initial diagnosis, prior to any treatment. TCR V-J signatures able to tell the groups apart were searched for in a discovery cohort of 90 to 100 patients, of whom fewer than 45 had Graves' ophthalmopathy and 57 had stable Graves' hyperthyroidism. Prospective prediction of ophthalmopathy was tested in an independent validation cohort consisting of roughly 20 hyperthyroidism patients and approximately 16 patients who later progressed to ophthalmopathy. The roughly 100 discovery patients were randomly divided into training and test sets at a 7:3 ratio. In addition, the study compared T-cell repertoires in thyroid tissue and in blood from roughly six Graves' hyperthyroidism patients. Following sampling, methimazole starting at 30 mg daily was given to hyperthyroidism patients, and high-dose intravenous methylprednisolone was given to ophthalmopathy patients. The paper describes TCR Vbeta CDR3 sequencing of 120 to 150 peripheral blood samples, made up of 43 ophthalmopathy patients, roughly 75 hyperthyroidism patients and some 17 progressor patients. Here is what the overall study found, with its caveats: Blood samples also contained most of the expanded thyroid clonotypes (frequency above 0.001), which suggests that blood repertoires may reflect thyroid immune responses. A model built on a 13 V-J signature distinguished ophthalmopathy from stable hyperthyroidism, reaching 85% to 90% sensitivity and 81.08% specificity in cross-validation and 80%/75% in testing. No statistical method was used to set the sample size in advance, and investigators knew the group allocation. During validation, the model predicted progression to ophthalmopathy a median of around six months ahead of onset, with around 65% sensitivity and more than 72% specificity.

Ophthalmopathy patients had moderately to severely active disease, Clinical Activity Score of at least 3, NOSPECS grade of at least 4, and duration under 3 months. The study excluded patients with uncontrolled infections, other autoimmune diseases, pregnancy or lactation. Diagnoses were based on clinical symptoms, serum thyroxine and TRAb, thyroid ultrasound and orbital computed tomography. Ficoll-Paque density gradient centrifugation was used to isolate PBMCs from approximately 10 ml of fresh peripheral blood. Total RNA was extracted with Trizol reagent, and quality was checked on an Agilent 2100 Bioanalyzer. This clonotype was seen many times. There is no known antigen for this receptor. Per-nucleotide qualities are absent, and no much larger clonotype sits a single base away. Taken from the germline V gene, the CDR1 and CDR2 loops are SGDLS and YYNGEE. The CDR3 holds 15 amino acids from the cysteine to the phenylalanine. Of the read, only the CDR3 DNA is kept; its 45 bases are in frame from base 1. V has 4 bases trimmed and J has 3 bases trimmed; junction bases matching no gene number 6.

Amplification of TCR beta CDR3 regions was carried out from RNA transcripts. A first-round RT-PCR of the TCR CDR3 used the HTBI primer set with the Qiagen OneStep RT-PCR kit. Libraries were constructed in a second round of multiplex PCR, after which size selection and purification were performed. Sequencing of the libraries was done on an Illumina HiSeq2000 using paired-end 100 bp reads. The authors processed their data as follows. Raw data were processed with SOAPnuke, discarding reads with adapters, uncalled bases, mean Phred below 15, or no exact constant-primer or identifier match. COPE v1.2.5 was used to merge the high-quality paired reads, and each unique nucleotide sequence was defined as a clonotype. Clonotypes were aligned to IMGT TRBV, TRBD and TRBJ reference segments using MiTCR v1.1. The analysis included only V-J combinations with a frequency above 0.0001, which together covered approximately 99% of the repertoires. A TCS score was defined as the ratio of F50 (clonal expansion) to E x V (chaos), with BLOSUM62-based TCRdist applied between CDR3 peptides within each V-J. Welch's t-statistics and random forest reduced several hundred V-J features to 10 to 15, which were used in a naive Bayes classifier (R e1071). TCRdb cleaned the public reads at Q25 with fastp, built clones with MiXCR and kept in-frame beta chains. For every CDR3 protein sequence, its rows merge into one entry that carries the most common genes and DNA. The V and J calls, along with clone size, are taken from TCRdb and not from the paper's own processing. The sample table records 200,000 to 250,000 distinct CDR3 sequences; more than 20% of these occur just once. The top ten clones comprise around 40% of the sample.

Sequenced: blood. The sequence joins TRBV9 to TRBJ2-2; 7 central bases correspond to TRBD1. The TCR sequence derives from a woman between 35 and 50 years old with Graves' ophthalmopathy. The CDR3 here reads CASSSQGVYTGELFF. The bases read TGTGCCAGCAGCTCCCAGGGGGTCTACACCGGGGAGCTGTTTTTT.